The 24 T cell receptor beta chains presented below share a single source sample, sequenced in a study of cytomegalovirus exposure and HLA in healthy donors. It was with 60 Vbeta and 13 Jbeta primers that the PCR ran. TCRdb's copy holds only in-frame clones and misses some; the assay was immunoSEQ multiplex PCR. This sample has 63,000 or so clones, with 73% found just once. Specimen: PBMCs. The receptors originated from a man between 50 and 59 years old in good health and CMV-seronegative.

The rearrangement links TRBV29-1 to TRBJ1-4; D unclear. Germline V gene data show CDR1 as SQVTM and CDR2 as ANQGSEA. The length of the CDR3 is 12 residues. Trimming pared 2 bases from V and 7 bases from J, leaving 8 bases between. In DNA, the CDR3 is TGCAGCGTTGAACAGGAGGGTGAAAAACTGTTTTTT. Amino acids: CSVEQEGEKLFF.

The V and J genes are TRBV11-2 and TRBJ1-2; possible D gene TRBD1, 6 bases. This CDR3 contains 14 residues. Germline V gives CDR1 SGHAT, CDR2 FQNNGV. With 1 base removed from V and 5 bases from J, the gap between germline ends came to 11 bases. The CDR3 reads CASSLALQGYGYTF. As DNA, the CDR3 is TGTGCCAGCAGCTTAGCCTTGCAGGGGTATGGCTACACCTTC.

The genes are TRBV9 and TRBJ1-3; TRBD1 matches at 8 bases. The CDR3 covers 18 residues. Germline CDR1 reads SGDLS; CDR2 reads YYNGEE. V lost 0 bases to trimming and J lost 3 bases; unmatched junction nucleotides: 11. The CDR3 region is CASSVAPGQGTGGNTIYF. The CDR3 bases are TGTGCCAGCAGCGTAGCTCCCGGACAGGGTACAGGTGGAAACACCATATATTTT. The entire variable domain, with the rest obtained from reference TRBV9 and TRBJ1-3, is as follows: DSGVTQTPKHLITATGQRVTLRCSPRSGDLSVYWYQQSLDQGLQFLIQYYNGEERAKGNILERFSAQQFPDLHSELNLSSLELGDSALYFCASSVAPGQGTGGNTIYFGEGSWLTVV.

The V gene is TRBV7-9, the J gene TRBJ1-1; D remains ambiguous. The CDR3 has 14 amino acids. CDR1 and CDR2 (germline): SEHNR, FQNEAQ (reference sequence). The V and J ends lost 0 bases and 4 bases respectively, with 9 bases between them. The CDR3 here is CASSLARGPTEAFF. DNA for the CDR3: TGTGCCAGCAGCTTAGCCCGGGGTCCCACTGAAGCTTTCTTT.

This clone was seen only a few times. The DNA of the CDR3 is TGTGCCAGCAGTTTAACTCGACATAAGGCTCAGAATTCACCCCTCCACTTT. Amino acid sequence: CASSLTRHKAQNSPLHF. The chain employs TRBV2 and TRBJ1-6; D is unresolved. The germline V and J ends were trimmed by 5 bases and 7 bases, with 21 bases remaining between them. CDR3 size: 17 residues. In germline, CDR1 is SNHLY, CDR2 FYNNEI.

This CDR3 reads CSVGESRYGYTF. Written as DNA, the CDR3 is TGCAGCGTCGGGGAAAGTCGGTATGGCTACACCTTC. V usage is TRBV29-1 and J usage is TRBJ1-2; D is undetermined. V was trimmed by 6 bases and J by 5 bases, leaving 13 bases between them. The CDR3 consists of 12 residues. Per the germline V gene, CDR1 is SQVTM and CDR2 is ANQGSEA.

The chain uses TRBV2 and TRBJ2-4; D is uncertain. V gave up 1 base and J gave up 8 bases, with 6 bases separating them. Germline V gene sequence: CDR1 SNHLY, CDR2 FYNNEI. The CDR3 length is 12 residues. The CDR3 here is CASSEGRDIQYF. In DNA form, the CDR3 reads TGTGCCAGCAGTGAAGGCCGCGACATTCAGTACTTC.

In its sample, this clone was seen a few times. The genes are TRBV7-9 and TRBJ1-1; no reliable D call. Trimming left V 0 bases short and J 0 bases short, with 5 bases between. CDR3 length: 14 residues. Germline-derived CDR1 and CDR2 are SEHNR and FQNEAQ (reference sequence). CDR3 region: CASSLAFMNTEAFF. CDR3 DNA sequence: TGTGCCAGCAGCTTAGCGTTCATGAACACTGAAGCTTTCTTT. Complete variable domain (other parts from reference TRBV7-9 and TRBJ1-1): DTGVSQNPRHKITKRGQNVTFRCDPISEHNRLYWYRQTLGQGPEFLTYFQNEAQLEKSRLLSDRFSAERPKGSFSTLEIQRTEQGDSAMYLCASSLAFMNTEAFFGQGTRLTVV.

In this sample, this clone turned up once. The CDR3 DNA reads TGTGCCATCAGTGAGTCGGGTAGGAGCTCCTATAATTCACCCCTCCACTTT. Amino acid sequence: CAISESGRSSYNSPLHF. This chain joins TRBV10-3 and TRBJ1-6, with unresolved D. Per the germline V gene, CDR1 is ENHRY and CDR2 is SYGVKD. This CDR3 is 17 amino acids long. Trimming removed 0 bases at V and 0 bases at J, with 9 bases between.

This clone was observed a single time. V gene TRBV6-1 combines with J gene TRBJ1-5; 7 nucleotides line up with TRBD1. The junction had 13 bases not matched to a gene; V was cut back by 2 bases and J by 0 bases. Germline loops: CDR1 MNHNS, CDR2 SASEGT. The CDR3 spans 19 residues. The CDR3 DNA is TGTGCCAGCAGTGAAACGAAGGACAGGTTTCTTTATAGCAATCAGCCCCAGCATTTT. Residues: CASSETKDRFLYSNQPQHF.

The rearrangement joins TRBV23-1 to TRBJ2-7, with TRBD2 matching over 15 bases. TRBV23-1 belongs to the ORF category, with a function that is uncertain. The J segment lost 3 bases and the V segment lost 0 bases, leaving 12 bases of the junction unmatched. The CDR3 contains 20 residues. CDR3 sequence reads: CASSQSPRGTSGGIGYEQYF. The CDR3 nucleotides read TGCGCCAGCAGTCAATCTCCCCGGGGGACTAGCGGGGGGATCGGCTACGAGCAGTACTTC.

The chain is built from TRBV9 and TRBJ2-2; D perhaps matches TRBD1 (6 bases). The V gene's germline CDR1 is SGDLS and CDR2 YYNGEE. Deletions cut 6 bases from V and 1 base from J, with 13 bases between. The CDR3 is 15 amino acids. The DNA of the CDR3 is TGTGCCAGCACACCGGGACAAAGGAACACCGGGGAGCTGTTTTTT. This gives the protein CASTPGQRNTGELFF.

This clone appeared once. The chain joins TRBV5-1 to TRBJ2-1, with 15 bases that match TRBD2. Germline assignment: CDR1 SGHRS and CDR2 YFSETQ. Unmatched junction bases numbered 9, after V lost 4 bases and J lost 7 bases. The CDR3 consists of 17 residues. The CDR3 here is CASSPGLAGGPRNEQFF. The CDR3 bases are TGCGCCAGCAGCCCCGGACTAGCGGGGGGGCCTAGGAATGAGCAGTTCTTC.

This clone was detected once. This chain uses TRBV5-4 with TRBJ2-1; a possible D gene is TRBD2 (7 bases). V was clipped by 4 bases and J by 7 bases, with 15 bases between them. This CDR3 comprises 14 residues. CDR1 and CDR2 (germline): SGHNT, YYREEE (reference sequence). The CDR3 DNA is TGTGCCAGCAGCGCCGGGGGGCCTCGGAATGAGCAGTTCTTC. Its translation: CASSAGGPRNEQFF. The whole variable domain, remainder taken from reference TRBV5-4 and TRBJ2-1, is ETGVTQSPTHLIKTRGQQVTLRCSSQSGHNTVSWYQQALGQGPQFIFQYYREEENGRGNFPPRFSGLQFPNYSSELNVNALELDDSALYLCASSAGGPRNEQFFGPGTRLTVL.

This clone was observed a single time. The chain is built from TRBV25-1 and TRBJ2-5; D unclear. The J call is in doubt because the DNA end fits TRBJ2-7 better. Germline V gene data show CDR1 as MGHDK and CDR2 as SYGVNS. This CDR3 contains 11 residues. The CDR3 DNA sequence: TGTGCCAGCAGTGGACTTTACGAGCAGTACTTC. Its translation is CASSGLYEQYF.

A remark on this clone: This CDR3 is also generated by other DNA sequences in the sample. The chain uses TRBV6-1 and TRBJ1-5; D unclear. V gave up 4 bases and J gave up 2 bases, with 6 bases separating them. This CDR3 is built from 13 residues. Germline V gene data show CDR1 as MNHNS and CDR2 as SASEGT. DNA of the CDR3: TGTGCCAGCAGTGTTCAGGGCAATCAGCCCCAGCATTTT. As protein: CASSVQGNQPQHF.

V is TRBV15 and J is TRBJ1-5, with TRBD1 as a possible D gene (5 bases). Trimming shortened V by 4 bases and J by 0 bases, and 7 bases separated the two germline ends. Germline V lookup: CDR1 LNHNV, CDR2 YYDKDF (reference sequence). This CDR3 has 14 amino acids. This CDR3 is CATSKGLSNQPQHF. The CDR3 DNA reads TGTGCCACCAGCAAGGGACTTAGCAATCAGCCCCAGCATTTT.

The chain combines TRBV5-6 with TRBJ2-5, with 11 bases matching TRBD1. The DNA matches TRBJ2-7 better at its end, which makes the J call doubtful. The length of the CDR3 is 15 residues. Germline CDR1 is SGHDT and CDR2 is YYEEEE. CDR3 coding DNA: TGTGCCAGCAGCAAGGTGGACAGGGGGCACAACGAGCAGTACTTC. Translated: CASSKVDRGHNEQYF.

This clone has a handful of counts. This chain connects TRBV18 to TRBJ1-2; 9 bases map to TRBD1. CDR3 length: 17 residues. Germline values: CDR1 KGHSH, CDR2 LQKENI. J gave up 4 bases and V 2 bases, and 11 bases lay outside the gene matches. The CDR3 loop reads CASSPRDRGYDGYGYTF. The DNA of the CDR3 is TGTGCCAGCTCACCAAGAGACAGGGGGTATGATGGCTATGGCTACACCTTC.

The chain is built from TRBV6-5 and TRBJ1-5, with TRBD1 matching over 9 bases. The CDR3 loop spans 15 amino acids. Per the germline V gene, CDR1 is MNHEY and CDR2 is SVGAGI. J was trimmed by 4 bases and V by 6 bases; bases with no gene match: 7. The CDR3 loop reads CASRSTGGSNQPQHF. The CDR3 DNA reads as TGTGCCAGCAGGTCGACAGGGGGTTCAAATCAGCCCCAGCATTTT.

The V call is TRBV7-8, the J call TRBJ2-3; 13 bases are a match to TRBD2. The J segment lost 2 bases and the V segment lost 2 bases, leaving 13 bases of the junction unmatched. The germline V gene has CDR1 SGHVS and CDR2 FQNEAQ. The CDR3 covers 20 residues. The CDR3: CASSLPGQGTSGDPTDTQYF. CDR3 nucleotides: TGTGCCAGCAGCTTACCGGGACAGGGGACTAGCGGGGACCCCACAGATACGCAGTATTTT. Based on the CDR3 plus reference TRBV7-8 and TRBJ2-3, the full variable domain is GAGVSQSPRYKVAKRGQDVALRCDPISGHVSLFWYQQALGQGPEFLTYFQNEAQLDKSGLPSDRFFAERPEGSVSTLKIQRTQQEDSAVYLCASSLPGQGTSGDPTDTQYFGPGTRLTVL.

V is TRBV14 and J is TRBJ2-2; TRBD1 agrees at 8 bases. The V gene's germline CDR1 is SGHDN and CDR2 FVKESK. This CDR3 region has 18 residues. V was clipped by 1 base and J by 6 bases; unmatched bases: 13. The CDR3 DNA sequence: TGTGCCAGCAGCCAAGTCCTAAGGACAGGGCCATTCTCCGGGGAGCTGTTTTTT. Its translation: CASSQVLRTGPFSGELFF. Full variable domain (outside the CDR3, taken from reference TRBV14 and TRBJ2-2): EAGVTQFPSHSVIEKGQTVTLRCDPISGHDNLYWYRRVMGKEIKFLLHFVKESKQDESGMPNNRFLAERTGGTYSTLKVQPAELEDSGVYFCASSQVLRTGPFSGELFFGEGSRLTVL.

V usage is TRBV9 and J usage is TRBJ2-2, with a weak D call TRBD1 (6 bases). This CDR3 region has 16 residues. CDR1 and CDR2 from the germline V gene are SGDLS and YYNGEE. Between the trimmed V and J ends, which lost 0 bases and 1 base, there was a span of 10 bases. The CDR3 region is CASSVARGLNTGELFF. The CDR3 DNA reads TGTGCCAGCAGCGTAGCCAGGGGCTTGAACACCGGGGAGCTGTTTTTT.

The chain is built from TRBV30 and TRBJ1-2; D might be TRBD1 (5 bases). Between the trimmed V and J ends, which lost 0 bases and 1 base, there was a span of 9 bases. Germline-derived CDR1 and CDR2 are GTSNPN and SVGIG (reference sequence). CDR3 length: 14 residues. CDR3 coding DNA: TGTGCCTGGAGTGTACGGCAGGGTAACTATGGCTACACCTTC. Translation gives CAWSVRQGNYGYTF. The complete variable domain, with remaining parts taken from reference TRBV30 and TRBJ1-2, reads SQTIHQWPATLVQPVGSPLSLECTVEGTSNPNLYWYRQAAGRGLQLLFYSVGIGQISSEVPQNLSASRPQDRQFILSSKKLLLSDSGFYLCAWSVRQGNYGYTFGSGTRLTVV.